A selection of T cell receptor beta chains follows, all from one sample in a study of cytomegalovirus exposure and HLA in healthy donors. The data were produced by immunoSEQ multiplex PCR, yet TCRdb's version contains in-frame clones alone and is incomplete. The sample holds about 140,000 clones, 73% seen once. The sample comprised PBMCs. Every receptor here comes from a woman aged 40 to 50 in good health and CMV-seronegative. The CDR3 runs from the conserved cysteine through the conserved F or W. The D gene is left open where the match is weak. Clone size is shown for a subset of rows, as once, few, many or a class of expanded clone.

>TRBV7-2|few|-|TRBJ2-5
CASSFQGSNQETQYF
TGTGCCAGCAGCTTCCAGGGGAGTAACCAAGAGACCCAGTACTTC
>TRBV7-9|-|-|TRBJ1-3
CASSSPQGSGNTIYF
TGTGCCAGCAGCTCTCCCCAGGGGTCTGGAAACACCATATATTTT
>TRBV11-3|-|-|TRBJ1-6
CASSLGIGSPLHF
TGTGCCAGCAGCTTAGGTATCGGTTCACCCCTCCACTTT
>TRBV21-1|-|-|TRBJ1-6
CASSKDGATGNNSPLHF
TGTGCCAGCAGCAAAGATGGAGCGACAGGGAATAATTCACCCCTCCACTTT
>TRBV29-1|-|-|TRBJ2-2
CSVAGRDYGELFF
TGCAGCGTTGCGGGAAGAGACTACGGGGAGCTGTTTTTT
>TRBV4-2|few|-|TRBJ1-1
CASSQDRTANTEAFF
TGTGCCAGCAGCCAAGACAGGACAGCGAACACTGAAGCTTTCTTT
>TRBV9|-|TRBD2|TRBJ2-2
CASSVTSGNTGELFF
TGTGCCAGCAGCGTGACTAGCGGGAACACCGGGGAGCTGTTTTTT
>TRBV7-6|-|TRBD2|TRBJ2-1
CASSLGSGGGVTNEQFF
TGTGCCAGCAGCTTAGGGTCGGGCGGGGGGGTGACCAATGAGCAGTTCTTC
>TRBV7-2|once|-|TRBJ1-1
CASSLGGGPWTEAFF
TGTGCCAGCAGCTTAGGGGGGGGGCCGTGGACTGAAGCTTTCTTT
>TRBV9|-|-|TRBJ2-3
CASSVFGSTDTQYF
TGTGCCAGCAGCGTTTTCGGGAGCACAGATACGCAGTATTTT
>TRBV5-1|-|-|TRBJ1-4
CASSLGRVNEKLFF
TGCGCCAGCAGCTTAGGCAGGGTTAATGAAAAACTGTTTTTT
>TRBV11-2|-|-|TRBJ1-2
CASSGRTPQDGYTF
TGTGCCAGCAGCGGTAGGACTCCCCAGGATGGCTACACCTTC
>TRBV6-1|few|-|TRBJ1-4
CASSEGGGRAEKLFF
TGTGCCAGCAGTGAAGGGGGTGGCAGGGCGGAAAAACTGTTTTTT
>TRBV4-1|-|-|TRBJ1-1
CASSQGGYRQVNTEAFF
TGCGCCAGCAGCCAAGGGGGGTACCGACAGGTTAACACTGAAGCTTTCTTT
>TRBV6-1|many|TRBD2|TRBJ2-5
CASSELRDYIKRVQYF
TGTGCCAGCAGTGAATTAAGGGACTATATCAAGAGAGTCCAGTACTTC
>TRBV29-1|-|TRBD1|TRBJ2-1
CSADTDRVYNEQFF
TGCAGCGCAGACACGGACAGGGTCTACAATGAGCAGTTCTTC
>TRBV10-3|-|-|TRBJ2-1
CAISESYLVGQFF
TGTGCCATCAGTGAGTCGTATCTAGTAGGACAGTTCTTC
>TRBV9|-|-|TRBJ1-1
CASSAWGGEKAFF
TGTGCCAGCAGCGCTTGGGGGGGGGAGAAGGCTTTCTTT
>TRBV5-4|-|TRBD1|TRBJ2-3
CASSSRTGGADTQYF
TGTGCCAGCAGCTCCAGAACAGGGGGCGCAGATACGCAGTATTTT
>TRBV6-1|-|-|TRBJ1-1
CASSFSIWTEAFF
TGTGCCAGCAGTTTTTCTATTTGGACTGAAGCTTTCTTT
>TRBV7-8|-|-|TRBJ2-2
CASSFRVLTGELFF
TGTGCCAGCAGCTTCAGGGTGCTCACCGGGGAGCTGTTTTTT